Below are 22 T cell receptor beta chains sequenced from a single sample in a study of low-dose radiotherapy and immunotherapy resistance in tumors. Time point specified: after trial treatment. Treatment of the sample: LDRT plus nivolumab, ipilimumab, low-dose cyclophosphamide and aspirin (RACIN trial). First-strand cDNA used TRAV- and TRBV-specific primers, covering alpha and beta chains. TCR amplification used approximately 19 PCR cycles, a constant-region primer and a V-primer adapter. TCRdb re-called the reads through MiXCR, storing one row per CDR3 protein. This table holds tens of thousands of distinct CDR3 sequences, 20% to 25% found once. The specimen comprised PBMCs, sampled after low-dose radiotherapy plus immunotherapy. The receptor source for this set is a female donor with ovarian cancer.

This clonotype has just a few counts. This chain links TRBV7-2 with TRBJ1-5; D remains unclear. CDR1 and CDR2 from the germline V gene are SGHTA and FQGNSA. The V and J ends lost 3 bases and 7 bases respectively, with 10 bases between them. This CDR3 is 13 amino acids long. As DNA, the CDR3 is TGTGCCAGCAGCTTCCCGGGGTGGCAGCCCCAGCATTTT. Translating gives CASSFPGWQPQHF.

This clonotype was picked up many times. The chain recombines TRBV7-9 with TRBJ1-4; 9 bases align to TRBD1. CDR1 and CDR2 from the germline V gene are SEHNR and FQNEAQ (reference sequence). CDR3 size: 15 residues. The V gene end was trimmed by 5 bases and the J gene end by 8 bases; junction bases not matched to a gene: 9. The CDR3 loop is CASSNPGTGNEKLFF. CDR3 nucleotide sequence: TGTGCCAGCAGCAACCCCGGGACAGGGAACGAAAAACTGTTTTTT.

This clonotype was counted many times. The V call is TRBV7-9, the J call TRBJ2-1, with no clear D. Germline V gene sequence: CDR1 SEHNR, CDR2 FQNEAQ (reference sequence). The V gene lost 1 base and the J gene lost 1 base, with 17 bases spanning the gap. The CDR3 length is 18 residues. CDR3 sequence (DNA): TGTGCCAGCAGCTTAGGGGTCCCATGGCAGACATCCTACAATGAGCAGTTCTTC. Encoded protein: CASSLGVPWQTSYNEQFF.

This clonotype was seen repeatedly, ten times or more. The rearrangement uses TRBV15 and TRBJ1-2; D remains ambiguous. Looked up from germline, CDR1 is LNHNV and CDR2 is YYDKDF (reference sequence). The CDR3 runs to 15 residues. The ends were cut back, 6 bases at V and 4 bases at J, with 18 bases in the middle. The CDR3 protein is CATSQTPFNFYGYTF. The CDR3 region has the DNA TGTGCCACCAGTCAGACTCCTTTTAATTTCTATGGCTACACCTTC.

This clonotype was seen ten or more times. This chain joins TRBV19 and TRBJ2-7, with D possibly being TRBD1 (6 bases). Trimming pared 3 bases from V and 0 bases from J, leaving 9 bases between. CDR1 and CDR2 from the germline V gene are LNHDA and SQIVND (reference sequence). This CDR3 region has 14 residues. The CDR3 is CASSIQGSSYEQYF. The CDR3 DNA is TGTGCCAGTAGTATCCAGGGGAGCTCCTACGAGCAGTACTTC.

This clonotype has ten or more counts. J is TRBJ1-5 and V is TRBV5-1; maybe TRBD1 (5 bases). Between the trimmed V and J ends, which lost 2 bases and 7 bases, there was a span of 16 bases. The CDR3 covers 15 residues. Germline V gives CDR1 SGHRS, CDR2 YFSETQ. In DNA, the CDR3 is TGCGCCAGCAGCTTACTCGGGACTCGGGACCAGCCCCAGCATTTT. Amino acids: CASSLLGTRDQPQHF.

This clonotype was detected many times. The chain is built from TRBV4-2 and TRBJ2-1; 10 bases are shared with TRBD2. V gave up 1 base and J gave up 8 bases; unmatched junction bases: 14. Germline CDR1 is LGHNA and CDR2 is YNFKEQ. This CDR3 comprises 18 residues. The CDR3 DNA sequence: TGTGCCAGCAGCCAAGGGGTAAAAGCGGGAGGGCCGAAGGATGAGCAGTTCTTC. Translated, it gives CASSQGVKAGGPKDEQFF.

This clonotype was detected many times. The V gene is TRBV30, the J gene TRBJ2-2; TRBD1 might be the D (5 bases). With 0 bases removed from V and 6 bases from J, the gap between germline ends came to 5 bases. The CDR3 runs 12 residues. CDR1 is GTSNPN, CDR2 SVGIG, per germline (reference sequence). Here the CDR3 DNA reads TGTGCCTGGAGTGTAGGGGCCGGGGAGCTGTTTTTT. It translates to CAWSVGAGELFF.

For this clonotype: A far more abundant clone sits one base away, making this likely a read error. The chain carries TRBV13 and TRBJ2-1; tentative D call: TRBD1 (5 bases). Trimming cost V 3 bases and J 10 bases, with 13 bases left between them. The CDR3 loop spans 13 amino acids. Per the germline V gene, CDR1 is PRHDT and CDR2 is FYEKMQ (reference sequence). CDR3: CASSFWGGLEQFF. CDR3 DNA sequence: TGTGCCAGCAGCTTCTGGGGCGGTCTGGAGCAGTTCTTC.

This clonotype appeared a few times. V usage is TRBV28 and J usage is TRBJ1-4; D is undetermined. The CDR3 runs to 16 residues. CDR1 and CDR2 (germline): MDHEN, SYDVKM. The V and J ends lost 2 bases and 0 bases respectively, with 10 bases between them. The CDR3 reads CASSLAGSATNEKLFF. The DNA of the CDR3 is TGTGCCAGCAGTTTAGCGGGATCTGCAACTAATGAAAAACTGTTTTTT.

This clonotype was seen ten or more times. The chain joins TRBV18 to TRBJ2-3; 7 bases map to TRBD1. With 2 bases clipped from V and 4 bases from J, the junction kept 6 bases outside the gene matches. The CDR3 loop spans 15 amino acids. CDR1 is KGHSH and CDR2 is LQKENI in the germline V gene. CDR3 in amino acids: CASSPALDRPDTQYF. The CDR3, as DNA: TGTGCCAGCTCACCAGCATTGGACAGGCCAGATACGCAGTATTTT.

As concerns this clonotype: A read error may produce the germline difference seen at one junction end. This chain links TRBV28 with TRBJ2-5, with 7 bases lining up with TRBD1. CDR3 length equals 14 residues. Germline CDR1 MDHEN, CDR2 SYDVKM. The CDR3 nucleotides are TGTGCCGGCAGCCTCACAGGGGCCCAAGAGACCCAGTACTTC. Its protein product is CAGSLTGAQETQYF.

The sample holds many counts of this clonotype. The chain couples TRBV14 to TRBJ2-3; 8 bases map to TRBD2. CDR1 and CDR2 (germline): SGHDN, FVKESK. This CDR3 region has 15 residues. V dropped 1 base and J dropped 5; count of bases not matched to a gene: 5. CDR3 coding DNA: TGTGCCAGCAGCCAAGGATTCCTAGCGGGAGATACGCAGTATTTT. Encoded protein: CASSQGFLAGDTQYF. Looking up the rest from reference TRBV14 and TRBJ2-3 gives the full variable domain: EAGVTQFPSHSVIEKGQTVTLRCDPISGHDNLYWYRRVMGKEIKFLLHFVKESKQDESGMPNNRFLAERTGGTYSTLKVQPAELEDSGVYFCASSQGFLAGDTQYFGPGTRLTVL.

In the case of this clonotype: This may arise from a read error, as a much more abundant clone is one base away. This rearrangement joins TRBV5-1 to TRBJ1-1; D uncertain. This CDR3 has 13 amino acids. Germline values: CDR1 SGHRS, CDR2 YFSETQ. The CDR3 coding sequence is TGCGCCAGCAGCTTACTTACGAACACTGGAGCTTTCTTT. Protein sequence: CASSLLTNTGAFF.

This clonotype has a count of ten or more. The J gene is TRBJ2-7, the V gene TRBV10-3, with 12 bases matching TRBD2. Germline CDR1 reads ENHRY; CDR2 reads SYGVKD. This CDR3 region has 13 residues. V trimming: 4 bases; J trimming: 6 bases; junction bases outside the gene matches: 1. CDR3 in amino acids: CAISGLAGVEQYF. CDR3 DNA: TGTGCCATCAGTGGACTAGCGGGAGTCGAGCAGTACTTC.

This clonotype was detected many times. V is TRBV7-6 and J is TRBJ2-7; 9 bases align to TRBD2. J lost 4 bases, V lost 5 bases, and 9 bases had no gene match. Germline V gives CDR1 SGHVS, CDR2 FNYEAQ. This CDR3 contains 15 residues. The CDR3 reads CASSPNGREGYEQYF. DNA of the CDR3: TGTGCCAGCAGCCCAAACGGGCGGGAGGGTTACGAGCAGTACTTC.

This clonotype was picked up a small number of times. The chain uses TRBV5-4 and TRBJ2-1; a weak D match, TRBD2 (7 bases). The CDR3 extends over 16 amino acids. Germline V gene sequence: CDR1 SGHNT, CDR2 YYREEE (reference sequence). Trimming left V 0 bases short and J 11 bases short, with 21 bases between. This CDR3 is CASSLGSAVPGGQQFF. The CDR3 nucleotides read TGTGCCAGCAGCTTGGGGTCCGCGGTTCCGGGGGGCCAGCAGTTCTTC.

This clonotype occurred many times. The V and J genes are TRBV6-5 and TRBJ1-5; no firm D call. In germline, CDR1 is MNHEY, CDR2 SVGAGI. The CDR3 spans 12 residues. Trimming left V 5 bases short and J 7 bases short, with 9 bases between. Here the CDR3 reads CASSTREQPQHF. CDR3 nucleotides: TGTGCCAGCAGTACCCGTGAACAGCCCCAGCATTTT.

In this sample, this clonotype turned up many times. J is TRBJ2-7 and V is TRBV24-1; 8 bases line up with TRBD1. Unmatched junction bases numbered 10, after V lost 4 bases and J lost 6 bases. The CDR3 runs to 15 residues. Germline CDR1 reads KGHDR; CDR2 reads SFDVKD. DNA of the CDR3: TGTGCCACCAGTGAAGGGACAGGAAGAGGATTCGAGCAGTACTTC. This translates into CATSEGTGRGFEQYF.

Many counts were recorded for this clonotype. The chain employs TRBV9 and TRBJ2-5, with 7 bases aligning to TRBD1. CDR1 is SGDLS, CDR2 YYNGEE, per germline. J gave up 6 bases and V 2 bases, and 4 bases lay outside the gene matches. The CDR3 loop spans 13 amino acids. The CDR3 protein is CASSVLTGKTQYF. CDR3 sequence (DNA): TGTGCCAGCAGCGTTCTGACAGGGAAGACCCAGTACTTC. Together with reference TRBV9 and TRBJ2-5, the CDR3 gives the full variable domain: DSGVTQTPKHLITATGQRVTLRCSPRSGDLSVYWYQQSLDQGLQFLIQYYNGEERAKGNILERFSAQQFPDLHSELNLSSLELGDSALYFCASSVLTGKTQYFGPGTRLLVL.

This clonotype was seen at least ten times. V usage is TRBV7-8 and J usage is TRBJ2-1; D call uncertain. V was cut by 3 bases and J by 6 bases, with 12 bases left in between. Germline lookup yields CDR1 SGHVS and CDR2 FQNEAQ. This CDR3 has 14 amino acids. CDR3 region: CASSLASDANEQFF. The CDR3 nucleotides are TGTGCCAGCAGCTTGGCCTCGGACGCCAATGAGCAGTTCTTC.

V usage is TRBV7-9 and J usage is TRBJ2-1; 9 nucleotides match TRBD2. Germline V gene lookup returns CDR1 SEHNR and CDR2 FQNEAQ (reference sequence). This CDR3 has 15 amino acids. J lost 4 bases, V lost 3 bases, and 4 bases had no gene match. The CDR3 nucleotides read TGTGCCAGCAGCTTTAGCGGGGGCACATACAATGAGCAGTTCTTC. Its translation is CASSFSGGTYNEQFF.